The rows below give T cell receptor beta chains drawn from one sample of a study of T cells in Graves' hyperthyroidism and ophthalmopathy. TCRdb independently ran MiXCR on the multiplex PCR reads; one entry per CDR3 protein. The sample holds 300,000 to 450,000 distinct CDR3 sequences, 15% to 20% seen once. Sequenced material: blood. These receptors were obtained from a woman in her thirties or forties with Graves' ophthalmopathy. Both conserved end residues are trimmed from each CDR3. Fields, in order: V gene, CDR3 protein.

TRBV7-8	ASSPGPAEAKYHEQY
TRBV12-3/TRBV12-4	ASSLGTSGYEQY
TRBV6-5	ASSYSKGQGFSYEQY
TRBV25-1	ASSTSSGAGHYGYT
TRBV28	ASSLWGQNTEAF
TRBV6-1	ASSEGTGWNEQY
TRBV6-5	ASRGLGVYEQY
TRBV11-1	ASSLVAGRGNTEAF
TRBV13	ASSFGETETQY
TRBV29-1	SVELANRETQY
TRBV18	ASSPTSGWMETQY
TRBV10-3	AIRGATEQY
TRBV6-5	ASSYVRGTETQY
TRBV7-2	ASSIAGEQY
TRBV20-1	SARRGVRAGELF
TRBV7-9	ASSLVGGKETQY
TRBV28	ASSLVAGYGYT
TRBV19	ASSIRERASGNTIY
TRBV20-1	SARLAASYEQY
TRBV5-6	ASSLGALLISGNTIY
TRBV30	AWNPRGGRLREQY
TRBV27	ASSRTGGWELF
TRBV7-9	ASSLEFGETQY
TRBV14	ASSRPSFNTEAF
TRBV6-1	ASSESPRLAASSYEQY
TRBV6-5	ASSLGRPSGANVLT
TRBV4-3	ASSQDTWLSRGTEAF
TRBV4-1	ASSQETGGLEAF
TRBV6-1	ASSDTGGGRREQY
TRBV6-1	ASSNADTEPLYEQC
TRBV13	ASSFGGWTGPPEQY
TRBV20-1	SARKTVNTEAF